One sample yielded the 2 T cell receptor beta chains listed below, sequenced in a study of cytomegalovirus exposure and HLA in healthy donors. Researchers ran the PCR with 60 Vbeta and 13 Jbeta primers. Measured with immunoSEQ multiplex PCR; TCRdb has only the in-frame clones, and not every one. This table has about 190,000 clones, more than 70% appearing once. Sequenced sample: PBMCs. The source of these receptors is a man younger than 45 in good health and CMV-seropositive.

This chain connects TRBV14 to TRBJ2-1, with 10 positions matching TRBD2. V was clipped by 2 bases and J by 9 bases; unmatched bases: 10. Germline values: CDR1 SGHDN, CDR2 FVKESK. This CDR3 region has 16 residues. The CDR3: CASSQPRTSGNSEQFF. The CDR3 DNA reads as TGTGCCAGCAGCCAACCTAGGACTAGCGGTAACAGTGAGCAGTTCTTC.

J is TRBJ1-6 and V is TRBV10-3, with 12 positions matching TRBD1. From germline, CDR1 is ENHRY and CDR2 SYGVKD. This CDR3 region has 15 residues. The ends lost 7 bases at V and 9 bases at J; junction bases unmatched: 7. The CDR3 nucleotides read TGTGCCATCAAAGGGGACAGGGGGCCTCCTTCACCCCTCCACTTT. Amino acids: CAIKGDRGPPSPLHF.